Below, 8 T cell receptor beta chains from the same sample are listed, as sequenced in a study of cytomegalovirus exposure and HLA in healthy donors. The primer mix had 60 Vbeta and 13 Jbeta primers. Assay used: immunoSEQ multiplex PCR; TCRdb lists only in-frame clones, some missing. The sample has some 140,000 clones; less than 80% are singletons. Material for sequencing was PBMCs. All receptors come from a man aged 35 to 55 in good health and CMV-seropositive.

The chain links TRBV10-2 to TRBJ1-6, with 7 bases lining up with TRBD1. The germline V gene encodes CDR1 WSHSY and CDR2 SAAADI. The length of the CDR3 is 15 residues. Trimming at V came to 3 bases and at J to 7 bases, leaving 6 bases not matched to a gene. DNA for the CDR3: TGCGCCAGCAGTGATTCCGGGACAGCGAATTCACCCCTCCACTTT. This sequence encodes CASSDSGTANSPLHF.

V usage is TRBV29-1 and J usage is TRBJ1-5; D gene ambiguous. Germline V gives CDR1 SQVTM, CDR2 ANQGSEA. Trimming pared 4 bases from V and 2 bases from J, leaving 6 bases between. The CDR3 is 12 amino acids. The CDR3 DNA reads TGCAGCGTTGGTCAGGGCAATCAGCCCCAGCATTTT. This codes for CSVGQGNQPQHF.

The gene calls are TRBV5-4 and TRBJ2-5; the D gene is possibly TRBD2 (6 bases). The J call may be wrong; the DNA end is better matched by TRBJ2-7. The CDR3 extends over 17 amino acids. Germline loops: CDR1 SGHNT, CDR2 YYREEE (reference sequence). The CDR3 bases are TGTGCCAGCAGCCCTCCCGGGGGAAACTCGTTCTCCTACGAGCAGTACTTC. It specifies CASSPPGGNSFSYEQYF.

The rearrangement joins TRBV7-2 to TRBJ2-7, with 9 bases aligning to TRBD2. CDR3 length: 15 residues. Per the germline V gene, CDR1 is SGHTA and CDR2 is FQGNSA. V dropped 1 base and J dropped 5; count of bases not matched to a gene: 6. DNA for the CDR3: TGTGCCAGCAGCTTAGAGGGACTAGCCGTCAACGAGCAGTACTTC. The encoded protein is CASSLEGLAVNEQYF.

The gene calls are TRBV19 and TRBJ2-1, with TRBD1 matching 8 bases. Germline V gives CDR1 LNHDA, CDR2 SQIVND (reference sequence). The CDR3 has 14 residues. Trimming removed 6 bases from V and 5 bases from J; junction bases left unmatched: 6. The CDR3 nucleotides read TGTGCCAGTAGCCGGACAGGGACGCACAATGAGCAGTTCTTC. The encoded protein is CASSRTGTHNEQFF.

The rearrangement links TRBV5-4 to TRBJ1-4, with D hard to call. This CDR3 spans 14 amino acids. Germline values: CDR1 SGHNT, CDR2 YYREEE (reference sequence). Trimming stripped 2 bases from V and 0 bases from J, with 5 bases between. DNA of the CDR3: TGTGCCAGCAGCTTAGACTCAACTAATGAAAAACTGTTTTTT. Translation gives CASSLDSTNEKLFF.

J is TRBJ1-1 and V is TRBV5-6, with 7 bases identical to TRBD1. J lost 1 base, V lost 0 bases, and 3 bases had no gene match. This CDR3 region has 15 residues. Germline V gene lookup returns CDR1 SGHDT and CDR2 YYEEEE. The CDR3 loop reads CASSLAWTGNTEAFF. The CDR3 nucleotides are TGTGCCAGCAGCTTGGCCTGGACAGGGAACACTGAAGCTTTCTTT.

This clone occurred once. This chain uses TRBV2 with TRBJ1-5; D is possibly TRBD1 (5 bases). Trimming removed 5 bases from V and 4 bases from J, with 6 bases in between. Germline lookup yields CDR1 SNHLY and CDR2 FYNNEI. The CDR3 consists of 12 residues. The CDR3 region is CASSRQNQPQHF. CDR3 DNA: TGTGCCAGCAGTAGACAGAATCAGCCCCAGCATTTT.